This T cell receptor (beta chain) was obtained from a study of blood T cells in healthy people across ages. With each sample, at least 5 micrograms of total RNA were extracted. Germline CDR1 and CDR2: MNHNY and SVGAGI (reference sequence). Trimming pared 7 bases from V and 5 bases from J, leaving 9 bases between. This CDR3 has 12 amino acids. The second PCR ran about 6 to 12 cycles with a sample-barcoded 5' primer and J-beta primers. MiXCR was run by TCRdb on the 5' RACE reads, yielding one entry per CDR3 protein. The sample lists around 1,000,000 distinct CDR3 sequences, around two fifths seen once, with around 14% in the top ten. Notes on the study in general: Using unsorted PBMCs precluded a conclusive naive versus antigen-experienced comparison.

Notes on this clonotype: Its antigen is still unknown.

V and J are TRBV6-6 and TRBJ1-5, with a possible D match to TRBD1 (5 bases). This TCR was recovered from a man aged 18 to 29 in good health. Sequenced: blood. As DNA, the CDR3 is TGTGCCAGCAACCTCAGGGATCAGCCCCAGCATTTT. It specifies CASNLRDQPQHF.